Below, 27 T cell receptor beta chains from the same sample are listed, as sequenced in a study of T cell responses to AZD1222 COVID-19 vaccine. Some clones are missing from TCRdb's copy, which holds only in-frame ones; the method was immunoSEQ multiplex PCR. The data show about 190,000 clones, with about nine tenths seen just once and 0.99% held by the top ten. The source material was peripheral blood, sampled on day 0 of AZD1222 vaccination. Receptor source: an adult in good health.

This chain uses TRBV28 with TRBJ1-4; a weak D match, TRBD1 (5 bases). V was trimmed by 5 bases and J by 4 bases, leaving 11 bases between them. Germline V CDR1 and CDR2: MDHEN, SYDVKM. CDR3 length equals 14 residues. The CDR3 loop is CASSLRDVNEKLFF. The CDR3, as DNA: TGTGCCAGCAGTCTAAGGGACGTTAATGAAAAACTGTTTTTT.

The gene calls are TRBV11-2 and TRBJ1-2; perhaps TRBD1 as D (6 bases). Trimming left V 4 bases short and J 3 bases short, with 15 bases between. This CDR3 spans 15 amino acids. Germline V gene lookup returns CDR1 SGHAT and CDR2 FQNNGV. Written as DNA, the CDR3 is TGTGCCAGCAGCTCAGGGGACTATCTCGACTATGGCTACACCTTC. Protein: CASSSGDYLDYGYTF.

Only one count was recorded for this clone. V usage is TRBV7-9 and J usage is TRBJ2-2, with a possible D match to TRBD2 (5 bases). The ends were cut back, 6 bases at V and 4 bases at J, with 15 bases in the middle. Germline lookup yields CDR1 SEHNR and CDR2 FQNEAQ (reference sequence). CDR3 length: 15 residues. CDR3 DNA sequence: TGTGCCAGCAGTCTGAGGGCAGGACTCACCGGGGAGCTGTTTTTT. It encodes CASSLRAGLTGELFF.

This chain connects TRBV5-6 to TRBJ1-5, with 7 nucleotides matching TRBD1. CDR3 length: 15 amino acids. Trimming took 2 bases from V and 3 from J; bases not matched to a gene: 5. The germline gives CDR1 SGHDT, CDR2 YYEEEE. CDR3 nucleotides: TGTGCCAGCAGCTTTTCGGGACAGCTCAATCAGCCCCAGCATTTT. Its translation is CASSFSGQLNQPQHF.

With respect to this clone: Germline and junction disagree at one end, which may indicate a read error. V is TRBV7-7 and J is TRBJ1-1; TRBD1 agrees at 7 bases. Germline V gene lookup returns CDR1 SSHAT and CDR2 FNYEAQ (reference sequence). The CDR3 is made up of 15 amino acids. This CDR3 is CASSPFTGVNTEAFF. In DNA form, the CDR3 reads TGTGCTAGCAGCCCCTTTACAGGGGTGAACACTGAAGCTTTCTTT.

V usage is TRBV27 and J usage is TRBJ1-6, with 7 bases identical to TRBD1. The CDR3 loop spans 14 amino acids. In germline, CDR1 is MNHEY, CDR2 SMNVEV (reference sequence). After removal of 3 bases from V and 7 bases from J, the junction contained 3 bases not matched to a gene. CDR3 nucleotides: TGTGCCAGCAGTTTGCAGGGGGAGAATTCACCCCTCCACTTT. The encoded protein is CASSLQGENSPLHF.

The chain couples TRBV5-6 to TRBJ2-7; D not certain. From germline, CDR1 is SGHDT and CDR2 YYEEEE. The CDR3 consists of 15 residues. The V gene lost 0 bases and the J gene lost 0 bases, with 10 bases spanning the gap. The DNA for the CDR3 is TGTGCCAGCAGCTTGGGACCTAGAAGCTCCTACGAGCAGTACTTC. Its protein product is CASSLGPRSSYEQYF.

This chain joins TRBV11-2 and TRBJ1-2; TRBD1 aligns across 7 bases. Germline V gives CDR1 SGHAT, CDR2 FQNNGV. The CDR3 runs 14 residues. Trimming cost V 5 bases and J 2 bases; bases outside gene matches: 5. As DNA, the CDR3 is TGTGCCAGCAGCCCGGTGGGACAGAACTATGGCTACACCTTC. It specifies CASSPVGQNYGYTF.

The CDR3, as DNA: TGTGCCAGCAACCCGGGACAGGGGTTTTCACCCCTCCACTTT. Residues: CASNPGQGFSPLHF. The chain recombines TRBV7-8 with TRBJ1-6; 10 nucleotides align to TRBD1. V was pared by 7 bases and J by 9 bases, with 6 bases of the junction left unmatched. The V gene's germline CDR1 is SGHVS and CDR2 FQNEAQ. The CDR3 runs 14 residues.

This clone was seen a single time. This chain joins TRBV7-9 and TRBJ1-2, with 8 nucleotides matching TRBD1. With V trimmed by 0 bases and J by 8 bases, 8 bases remained unmatched. This CDR3 is built from 15 residues. Germline V gives CDR1 SEHNR, CDR2 FQNEAQ (reference sequence). CDR3 in amino acids: CASSLANGQGRGYTF. CDR3 bases: TGTGCCAGCAGCTTAGCCAATGGACAGGGCCGGGGCTACACCTTC. Variable domain in full (rest from reference TRBV7-9 and TRBJ1-2): DTGVSQNPRHKITKRGQNVTFRCDPISEHNRLYWYRQTLGQGPEFLTYFQNEAQLEKSRLLSDRFSAERPKGSFSTLEIQRTEQGDSAMYLCASSLANGQGRGYTFGSGTRLTVV.

This clone showed up just a few times. The rearrangement joins TRBV4-2 to TRBJ1-2; D is unclear. Germline V CDR1 and CDR2: LGHNA, YNFKEQ. The CDR3 loop spans 13 amino acids. V was shortened by 0 bases and J by 1 base, with 3 bases between the two germline ends. CDR3 sequence (DNA): TGTGCCAGCAGCCAAGAAAGTAACTATGGCTACACCTTC. It is translated as CASSQESNYGYTF.

V usage is TRBV19 and J usage is TRBJ2-1; D tentatively reads TRBD1 or TRBD2 (5 bases each). The germline V and J ends were trimmed by 8 bases and 4 bases, with 18 bases remaining between them. The CDR3 has 15 amino acids. Germline V gene sequence: CDR1 LNHDA, CDR2 SQIVND (reference sequence). CDR3 region: CASARSTGTYNEQFF. CDR3 in DNA: TGTGCCAGTGCTAGATCCACCGGGACGTACAATGAGCAGTTCTTC.

The chain has TRBV11-2 and TRBJ2-5; D possibly uses TRBD1 or TRBD2 (5 bases each). Germline-derived CDR1 and CDR2 are SGHAT and FQNNGV. The CDR3 is 15 amino acids. V dropped 5 bases and J dropped 7 bases, with 20 bases sitting between them. CDR3 protein: CASSPRDHLYGTQYF. DNA of the CDR3: TGTGCCAGCAGCCCTCGGGACCACCTTTATGGGACCCAGTACTTC.

Remarks on this clone: Other DNA sequences in the sample encode the same CDR3. This chain joins TRBV28 and TRBJ2-6; 8 bases map to TRBD1. Germline V gene data show CDR1 as MDHEN and CDR2 as SYDVKM. J was trimmed by 0 bases and V by 11 bases; bases with no gene match: 6. The CDR3 loop spans 15 amino acids. DNA of the CDR3: TGTGCCTCAGGGGGCCACGACTCTGGGGCCAACGTCCTGACTTTC. The encoded protein is CASGGHDSGANVLTF.

Remarks on this clone: At one end the junction does not follow the germline gene, possibly because of a read error. The chain employs TRBV18 and TRBJ2-5; 9 bases are shared with TRBD2. This CDR3 is 15 amino acids long. The germline CDR1 and CDR2 sequences are KGHSH and LQKENI. CDR3 nucleotides: TGTGCCAGCTCACGCGCGGGGGGGTTCGATTCGGCTGTGAACTTC. It translates to CASSRAGGFDSAVNF.

The chain employs TRBV5-8 and TRBJ1-5; 7 nucleotides line up with TRBD1. J gave up 7 bases and V 4 bases, and 11 bases lay outside the gene matches. This CDR3 comprises 15 residues. Looked up from germline, CDR1 is SGHTS and CDR2 is YDEGEE. The CDR3 here is CASSPRRQGVQPQHF. As DNA, the CDR3 is TGTGCCAGCAGCCCCCGTAGACAGGGCGTACAGCCCCAGCATTTT.

The rearrangement links TRBV7-2 to TRBJ1-1, with D possibly being TRBD1 (6 bases). Trimming cost V 0 bases and J 3 bases, with 14 bases left between them. The germline CDR1 and CDR2 sequences are SGHTA and FQGNSA. CDR3 length: 16 amino acids. The CDR3 region has the DNA TGTGCCAGCAGCTTAGCCCATCTCGGACAGTACACTGAAGCTTTCTTT. This encodes CASSLAHLGQYTEAFF. Full variable domain (rest looked up from reference TRBV7-2 and TRBJ1-1): GAGVSQSPSNKVTEKGKDVELRCDPISGHTALYWYRQSLGQGLEFLIYFQGNSAPDKSGLPSDRFSAERTGGSVSTLTIQRTQQEDSAVYLCASSLAHLGQYTEAFFGQGTRLTVV.

This sequence joins TRBV6-6 and TRBJ2-1, with TRBD1 matching 9 bases. This CDR3 has 18 amino acids. CDR1 and CDR2 from the germline V gene are MNHNY and SVGAGI (reference sequence). V was clipped by 5 bases and J by 1 base; unmatched bases: 12. The CDR3 protein is CASSLLRQGVGSYNEQFF. CDR3 bases: TGTGCCAGCAGTCTACTCCGACAGGGGGTAGGATCCTACAATGAGCAGTTCTTC.

This chain joins TRBV28 and TRBJ2-7; possible D gene TRBD1, 5 bases. Germline V gene sequence: CDR1 MDHEN, CDR2 SYDVKM. The CDR3 runs to 15 residues. Trimming took 7 bases from V and 4 from J, leaving 20 bases between them. The CDR3 bases are TGTGCCAGCAACCCCCCCGGCAGGGTTGGTTACGAGCAGTACTTC. It encodes CASNPPGRVGYEQYF. The variable domain in full, with the rest retrieved from reference TRBV28 and TRBJ2-7, is DVKVTQSSRYLVKRTGEKVFLECVQDMDHENMFWYRQDPGLGLRLIYFSYDVKMKEKGDIPEGYSVSREKKERFSLILESASTNQTSMYLCASNPPGRVGYEQYFGPGTRLTVT.

V is TRBV3-1 (or the pseudogene TRBV3-2) and J is TRBJ2-5; either TRBD1 or TRBD2 may fit D (5 bases each). V lost 0 bases, J lost 5 bases, and 34 bases lay in between. This CDR3 spans 22 amino acids. In germline, CDR1 is LGHDT, CDR2 YNNKEL (reference sequence). In nucleotides, the CDR3 is TGTGCCAGCAGCCAAGATCTGATCCCCCCGGTAGATGGGTCAGGGAGCTTTGAGACCCAGTACTTC. This gives the protein CASSQDLIPPVDGSGSFETQYF.

The V and J genes are TRBV5-1 and TRBJ2-5; possible D gene TRBD2, 5 bases. The CDR3 spans 13 residues. Trimming took off 1 base at V and 5 bases at J, with 9 bases between the two ends. Looked up from germline, CDR1 is SGHRS and CDR2 is YFSETQ. CDR3 loop: CASSLYGGETQYF. DNA of the CDR3: TGCGCCAGCAGCTTGTATGGCGGGGAGACCCAGTACTTC. The full variable domain, in which reference TRBV5-1 and TRBJ2-5 provide the parts outside the CDR3, is KAGVTQTPRYLIKTRGQQVTLSCSPISGHRSVSWYQQTPGQGLQFLFEYFSETQRNKGNFPGRFSGRQFSNSRSEMNVSTLELGDSALYLCASSLYGGETQYFGPGTRLLVL.

This rearrangement joins TRBV28 to TRBJ1-2; 8 bases are a match to TRBD1. Per the germline V gene, CDR1 is MDHEN and CDR2 is SYDVKM. V was clipped by 2 bases and J by 4 bases; unmatched bases: 0. This CDR3 comprises 13 residues. As DNA, the CDR3 is TGTGCCAGCAGTTTAGACAGGGGCTATGGCTACACCTTC. Amino acid sequence: CASSLDRGYGYTF.

V usage is TRBV5-3 and J usage is TRBJ2-7, with TRBD2 matching over 10 bases. TRBV5-3 is classed as an ORF, of uncertain function. The ends lost 0 bases at V and 1 base at J; junction bases unmatched: 7. The CDR3 is 17 amino acids. In nucleotides, the CDR3 is TGTGCCAGAAGCTTGGTTCTAGCGGGAGTAATGTCCTACGAGCAGTACTTC. Its protein is CARSLVLAGVMSYEQYF.

The chain has TRBV19 and TRBJ2-2; maybe TRBD2 (5 bases). Germline V gene data show CDR1 as LNHDA and CDR2 as SQIVND (reference sequence). V was clipped by 6 bases and J by 0 bases, with 17 bases between them. There are 17 residues in the CDR3. CDR3 region: CASSMRAGLANTGELFF. The CDR3 bases are TGTGCCAGTAGCATGCGTGCTGGACTGGCGAACACCGGGGAGCTGTTTTTT.

CDR3 DNA sequence: TGCGCCAGCAGCTTGGGATTGGGGACGGCTCTCCAAGAGACCCAGTACTTC. This codes for CASSLGLGTALQETQYF. The chain uses TRBV5-1 and TRBJ2-5, with D perhaps assigned TRBD1 or TRBD2 (5 bases each). This CDR3 contains 17 residues. Between the trimmed V and J ends, which lost 0 bases and 1 base, there was a span of 16 bases. From germline, CDR1 is SGHRS and CDR2 YFSETQ.

The chain couples TRBV6-2 or TRBV6-3 to TRBJ1-1; TRBD1 matches at 7 bases. V lost 3 bases, J lost 10 bases, and 5 bases stayed unmatched. The CDR3 runs 12 residues. Germline values: CDR1 MNHEY, CDR2 SVGEGT. The CDR3 DNA reads as TGTGCCAGCAGTTATACGAACAGGGGAGCTTTCTTT. This sequence encodes CASSYTNRGAFF.

The V gene is TRBV6-5, the J gene TRBJ2-3, with D hard to call. Trimming took off 5 bases at V and 0 bases at J, with 9 bases between the two ends. The CDR3 contains 14 residues. CDR1 is MNHEY and CDR2 is SVGAGI in the germline V gene. The CDR3 DNA is TGTGCCAGCAGTCCCTACCCTAGCACAGATACGCAGTATTTT. The encoded protein is CASSPYPSTDTQYF.